This note documents a single T cell receptor beta chain sequence. Its antigen is unidentified. Template switching (which added a universal primer site) was used, and cDNA carried unique molecular identifiers. TCRdb independently ran MiXCR on the 5' RACE reads; one entry per CDR3 protein. The table lists under 300,000 distinct CDR3 sequences, roughly 13% of them singletons. The data are from a study of identical twins. Regarding the study as a whole: Abundant cord blood beta clonotypes carried fewer insertions; memory repertoires showed none. There was an excess of low generation probability in the out-of-frame alpha sequences that twins shared.

With no exceptions, donors were healthy Caucasians. The sample also formed part of further work on yellow fever vaccine responses in identical twins.

The clonotype was recovered from a woman aged 18-29 years in good health. Sequenced input: memory (CD45RO+) T cells sorted from blood.

The DNA of the CDR3 is TGTGCCAGCAGCAAAGGAGCGGTCTGGCCTGAAGCTTTCTTT. Its translation: CASSKGAVWPEAFF. The chain combines TRBV21-1 with TRBJ1-1. TRBV21-1 is a known pseudogene. The CDR3 totals 14 residues.